The 8 T cell receptor beta chains in this list originate from one sample, sequenced in a study of TIL therapy for anti-PD-1-resistant metastatic lung cancer. The immunoSEQ assay was v3. TCRdb's copy holds only in-frame clones and misses some; the assay was immunoSEQ multiplex PCR. The sample carries 52,000 or so clones, 75% to 90% recorded once. The time point here: pre-treatment sample, taken before nivolumab and TIL therapy. Sequenced material: blood, taken at baseline. These TCRs come from a person aged 25-85 years with non-small cell lung cancer.

Only one count was recorded for this clone. The V gene is TRBV9, the J gene TRBJ2-3, with 12 bases aligning to TRBD2. The V gene's germline CDR1 is SGDLS and CDR2 YYNGEE. The CDR3 runs 16 residues. V shed 4 bases and J 5 bases; nucleotides not matched to a gene: 8. The CDR3 DNA reads TGTGCCAGCAGCCCCGGACTAGCGGGATTCATAGATACGCAGTATTTT. Its translation: CASSPGLAGFIDTQYF.

V is TRBV5-1 and J is TRBJ2-1; no reliable D call. Trimming took 0 bases from V and 4 from J, leaving 17 bases between them. The CDR3 runs to 17 residues. CDR1 SGHRS and CDR2 YFSETQ come from the germline V gene. CDR3 nucleotide sequence: TGCGCCAGCAGCTTGGCCGGTAGTGGCTACCCTTACAATGAGCAGTTCTTC. Its translation: CASSLAGSGYPYNEQFF.

This chain links TRBV10-1 with TRBJ2-4; D is perhaps TRBD1 or TRBD2 (5 bases each). The CDR3 runs 14 residues. Germline loops: CDR1 WNHNN, CDR2 SYGVQD (reference sequence). V lost 3 bases and J lost 6, with 12 bases in between. For the CDR3, the DNA is TGCGCCAGCAGTGACTCAGGGACGGGAAACATTCAGTACTTC. Its protein product is CASSDSGTGNIQYF.

This clone was seen a few times. The chain is built from TRBV11-2 and TRBJ1-4; the match to TRBD1 covers 10 bases. The CDR3 has 16 amino acids. CDR1 SGHAT and CDR2 FQNNGV come from the germline V gene. After removal of 4 bases from V and 6 bases from J, the junction contained 8 bases not matched to a gene. CDR3 coding DNA: TGTGCCAGCAGCTCCCGTTTTGGACAGGGGGATGAAAAACTGTTTTTT. Translating gives CASSSRFGQGDEKLFF.

The genes are TRBV7-8 and TRBJ1-1; D possibly corresponds to TRBD1 (5 bases). Germline V gene lookup returns CDR1 SGHVS and CDR2 FQNEAQ. The CDR3 loop spans 14 amino acids. Trimming took off 5 bases at V and 4 bases at J, with 14 bases between the two ends. CDR3 loop: CASSTALGGTEAFF. The CDR3 coding sequence is TGTGCCAGCAGCACCGCGCTTGGGGGCACTGAAGCTTTCTTT. The full variable domain, rest sourced from reference TRBV7-8 and TRBJ1-1, is GAGVSQSPRYKVAKRGQDVALRCDPISGHVSLFWYQQALGQGPEFLTYFQNEAQLDKSGLPSDRFFAERPEGSVSTLKIQRTQQEDSAVYLCASSTALGGTEAFFGQGTRLTVV.

The chain combines TRBV6-2 or TRBV6-3 with TRBJ2-2, with unresolved D. CDR1 is MNHEY and CDR2 is SVGEGT in the germline V gene. The germline V and J ends were trimmed by 2 bases and 7 bases, with 8 bases remaining between them. This CDR3 contains 13 residues. The CDR3 loop is CASSYGVGGELFF. The CDR3 DNA is TGTGCCAGCAGTTACGGGGTCGGCGGGGAGCTGTTTTTT.

This chain connects TRBV3-1 (or the pseudogene TRBV3-2) to TRBJ1-1, with 9 nucleotides matching TRBD1. This CDR3 spans 13 amino acids. After removal of 5 bases from V and 6 bases from J, the junction contained 4 bases not matched to a gene. From germline, CDR1 is LGHDT and CDR2 YNNKEL (reference sequence). In nucleotides, the CDR3 is TGTGCCAGCAGCGCGGGACAGGGCTCTGAAGCTTTCTTT. It specifies CASSAGQGSEAFF.

This clone appeared once. At one of its ends the junction is not consistent with the germline gene, which may arise from a read error. This rearrangement joins TRBV6-6 to TRBJ2-1, with D uncertain. Germline V CDR1 and CDR2: MNHNY, SVGAGI (reference sequence). The CDR3 is 13 residues long. CDR3: CASSYSLYNEQFF. The CDR3 DNA reads as TGTGCCAGCAGCTACTCCCTCTACAATGAGCAGTTCTTC.